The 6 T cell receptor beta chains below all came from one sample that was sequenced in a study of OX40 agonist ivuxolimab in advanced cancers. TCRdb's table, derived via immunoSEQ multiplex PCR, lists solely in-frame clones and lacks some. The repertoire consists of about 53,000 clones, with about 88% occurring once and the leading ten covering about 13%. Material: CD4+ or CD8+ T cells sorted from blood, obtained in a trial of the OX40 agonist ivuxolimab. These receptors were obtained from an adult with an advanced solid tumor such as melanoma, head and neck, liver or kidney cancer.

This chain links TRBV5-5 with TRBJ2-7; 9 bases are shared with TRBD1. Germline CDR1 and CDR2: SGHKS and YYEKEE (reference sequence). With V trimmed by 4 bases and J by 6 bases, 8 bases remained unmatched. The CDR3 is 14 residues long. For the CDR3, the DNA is TGTGCCAGCAGCCGGACAGGGGATCGAAGCGAGCAGTACTTC. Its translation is CASSRTGDRSEQYF.

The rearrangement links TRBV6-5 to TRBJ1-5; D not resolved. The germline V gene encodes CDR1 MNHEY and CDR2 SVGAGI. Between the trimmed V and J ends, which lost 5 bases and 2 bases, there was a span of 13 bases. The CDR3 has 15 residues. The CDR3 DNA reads TGTGCCAGCAGTACCGGGGAAGACGGCAATCAGCCCCAGCATTTT. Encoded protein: CASSTGEDGNQPQHF.

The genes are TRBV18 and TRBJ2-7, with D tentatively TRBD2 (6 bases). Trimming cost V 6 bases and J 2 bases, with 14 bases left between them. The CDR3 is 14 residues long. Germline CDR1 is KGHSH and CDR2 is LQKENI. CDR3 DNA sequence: TGTGCCAGCTCGCCCACCCCGGGAGCCTACGAGCAGTACTTC. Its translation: CASSPTPGAYEQYF.

CDR3 in DNA: TGTGCCAGTAGTGGCGAGGGCTTAGGCAACAATGAGCAGTTCTTC. Residues: CASSGEGLGNNEQFF. The rearrangement joins TRBV19 to TRBJ2-1; D perhaps matches TRBD2 (5 bases). The CDR3 runs to 15 residues. Germline CDR1 LNHDA, CDR2 SQIVND (reference sequence). Trimming removed 5 bases from V and 5 bases from J, with 16 bases in between.

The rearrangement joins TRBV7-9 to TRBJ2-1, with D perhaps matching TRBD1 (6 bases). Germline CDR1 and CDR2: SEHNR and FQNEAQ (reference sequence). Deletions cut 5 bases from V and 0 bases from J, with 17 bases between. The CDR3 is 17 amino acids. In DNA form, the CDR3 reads TGTGCCAGCAGCCCATTTACAGGGCAGAGCTCCTACAATGAGCAGTTCTTC. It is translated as CASSPFTGQSSYNEQFF.

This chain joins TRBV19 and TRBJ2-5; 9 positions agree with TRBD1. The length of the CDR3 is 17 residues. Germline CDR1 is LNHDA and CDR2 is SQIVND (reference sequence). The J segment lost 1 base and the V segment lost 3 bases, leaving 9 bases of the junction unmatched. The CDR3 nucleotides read TGTGCCAGTAGTATGGAATATGGGACAGGGCTCCAAGAGACCCAGTACTTC. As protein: CASSMEYGTGLQETQYF.